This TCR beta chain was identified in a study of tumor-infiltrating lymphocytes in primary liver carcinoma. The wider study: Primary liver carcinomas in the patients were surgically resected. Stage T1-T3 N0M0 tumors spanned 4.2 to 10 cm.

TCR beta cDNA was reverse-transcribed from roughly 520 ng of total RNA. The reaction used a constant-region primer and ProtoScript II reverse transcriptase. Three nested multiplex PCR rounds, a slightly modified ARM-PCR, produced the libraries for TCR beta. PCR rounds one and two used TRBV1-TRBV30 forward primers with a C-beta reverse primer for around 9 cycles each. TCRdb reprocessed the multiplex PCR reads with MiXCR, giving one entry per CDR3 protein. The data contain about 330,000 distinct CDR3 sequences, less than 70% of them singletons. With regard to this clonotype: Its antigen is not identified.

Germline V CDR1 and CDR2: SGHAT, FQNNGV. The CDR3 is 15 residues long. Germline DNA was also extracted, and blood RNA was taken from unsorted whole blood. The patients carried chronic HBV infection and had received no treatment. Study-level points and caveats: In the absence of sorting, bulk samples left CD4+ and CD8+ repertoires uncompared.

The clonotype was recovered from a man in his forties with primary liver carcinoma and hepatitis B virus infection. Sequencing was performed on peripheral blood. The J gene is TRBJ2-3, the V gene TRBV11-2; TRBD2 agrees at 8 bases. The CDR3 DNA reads TGTGTCAGGAGCCCCGAGTGGGCGGGAGGAGATACGCAGTATTTT. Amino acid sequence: CVRSPEWAGGDTQYF.